This T cell receptor beta chain stems from a study of CD8+ T cells in alopecia areata. Study-level points and caveats: Scalp samples also contribute reads from the resident alphabeta T cells found in normal skin.

This CDR3 is 14 amino acids long. The V segment lost 5 bases and the J segment 5 bases; nucleotides outside the gene matches: 7. Germline-derived CDR1 and CDR2 are SEHNR and FQNEAQ (reference sequence). The table lists this clone with a few counts. What it recognizes is unknown. Once RNA had been extracted, it was reverse transcribed into cDNA to act as the sequencing template. Assay used: immunoSEQ multiplex PCR; TCRdb lists only in-frame clones, some missing. Of fewer than 200,000 clones listed, around 71% are singletons. The input for sequencing was CD8+ T cells sorted from blood, taken at week 0. The rearrangement joins TRBV7-9 to TRBJ2-7; 9 nucleotides line up with TRBD1. This TCR was sampled from a human donor with alopecia areata. The CDR3 here is CASSPTGGRDEQYF. Written as DNA, the CDR3 is TGTGCCAGCAGCCCGACAGGGGGGAGGGACGAGCAGTACTTC.